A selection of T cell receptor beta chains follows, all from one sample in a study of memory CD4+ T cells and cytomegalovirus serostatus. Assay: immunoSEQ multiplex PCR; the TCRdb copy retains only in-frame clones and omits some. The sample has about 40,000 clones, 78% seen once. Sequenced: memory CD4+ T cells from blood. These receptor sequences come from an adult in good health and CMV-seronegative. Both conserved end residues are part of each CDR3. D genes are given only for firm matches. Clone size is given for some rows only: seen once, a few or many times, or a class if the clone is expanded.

CASSQGGGKANVLTF,TGTGCCAGCAGCCAAGGGGGGGGAAAGGCCAACGTCCTGACTTTC,15,NA,TRBD2,TRBV14,TRBJ2-6
CASSVDIGTYGYTF,TGTGCCAGCAGCGTAGATATAGGGACCTATGGCTACACCTTC,14,NA,NA,TRBV9,TRBJ1-2
CASKAGKRNYGYTF,TGTGCCAGCAAGGCAGGGAAGAGGAACTATGGCTACACCTTC,14,NA,NA,TRBV5-8,TRBJ1-2
CAGLGPGNTIYF,TGTGCCGGCCTGGGGCCTGGAAACACCATATATTTT,12,NA,NA,TRBV28,TRBJ1-3
CASGIGALHF,TGTGCCAGCGGCATAGGCGCCCTCCACTTT,10,NA,NA,TRBV2,TRBJ1-6
CASSSGGGYEQYF,TGTGCCAGCAGCTCGGGGGGGGGCTACGAGCAGTACTTC,13,NA,TRBD2,TRBV5-6,TRBJ2-7
CASSSLHTPSHEQYF,TGTGCCAGCAGCTCACTACACACACCGAGCCACGAGCAGTACTTC,15,NA,NA,TRBV5-8,TRBJ2-7
CASSFRTDTQYF,TGTGCCAGCAGCTTCCGCACAGATACGCAGTATTTT,12,few,NA,TRBV7-9,TRBJ2-3
CASSEPGGPYGYTF,TGTGCCAGCAGTGAACCAGGGGGCCCCTATGGCTACACCTTC,14,NA,TRBD1,TRBV6-1,TRBJ1-2
CASSPPTGSNEKLFF,TGTGCCAGCTCACCACCGACAGGGTCTAATGAAAAACTGTTTTTT,15,NA,TRBD1,TRBV18,TRBJ1-4
CASSLISSPHSQHF,TGTGCCAGCAGCCTTATCAGTTCCCCGCATTCCCAGCATTTT,14,NA,NA,TRBV11-3,TRBJ1-5
CASSLVTGRREAFF,TGTGCCAGCAGCTTGGTGACGGGGCGGCGTGAAGCTTTCTTT,14,NA,NA,TRBV5-6,TRBJ1-1
CSVGGSEGTQYF,TGCAGCGTGGGGGGATCTGAAGGGACCCAGTACTTC,12,NA,NA,TRBV29-1,TRBJ2-5
CASRRSRSTNEKLFF,TGTGCCAGCAGGAGATCACGATCAACTAATGAAAAACTGTTTTTT,15,NA,NA,TRBV6-5,TRBJ1-4
CASSQGGRQGGNYGYTF,TGCGCCAGCAGCCAAGGTGGGAGACAGGGGGGGAACTATGGCTACACCTTC,17,NA,TRBD1,TRBV4-1,TRBJ1-2
CASSLARGSSPLHF,TGTGCCAGCAGCTTAGCCCGGGGAAGCTCACCCCTCCACTTT,14,NA,NA,TRBV7-9,TRBJ1-6
CASSRTGQYNSPLHF,TGCGCCAGCAGCAGGACAGGTCAATATAATTCACCCCTCCACTTT,15,few,TRBD1,TRBV5-1,TRBJ1-6